This T cell receptor beta chain was observed in a study of cytomegalovirus exposure and HLA in healthy donors. The primer mix had 60 Vbeta and 13 Jbeta primers. Sequencing used immunoSEQ multiplex PCR; TCRdb keeps in-frame clones, though not all of them. The top ten hold about 7.1% of the sample, which has around 68,000 clones, 75% seen once. Between the trimmed V and J ends, which lost 2 bases and 5 bases, there was a span of 6 bases. Germline V gene lookup returns CDR1 SGHNT and CDR2 YENEEA. This CDR3 is built from 13 residues. The receptor's source is a woman under 40 in good health and CMV-seropositive. Sequenced sample: PBMCs. The V and J genes are TRBV11-3 and TRBJ2-2; D is unresolved. The CDR3 protein is CASSLYNTGELFF. CDR3 nucleotide sequence: TGTGCCAGCAGCTTATACAATACCGGGGAGCTGTTTTTT.